The clone carrying this T cell receptor beta chain was observed many times. Its antigen is unidentified. TCRdb fed the 5' RACE reads into MiXCR, producing one record per CDR3 protein. The sample holds 200,000 to 250,000 distinct CDR3 sequences; approximately 3% are singletons and the top ten take roughly 3.2%. This sample stems from a study of T cells after yellow fever vaccination. Overall study context: The authors prepared low-cell-number fractions using SMART-Seq v4 Ultra Low Input. General study results and limits: Once the booster was given, most primary-vaccination clones reappeared, at over 95% for CD4 and over 70% for CD8. Weaker, the secondary response peaked sooner, at day 5 versus 15. Repertoires sorted by FACS could include abundant clonotypes that are contaminants from the bulk population.

The CDR3 has 14 amino acids. V dropped 5 bases and J dropped 2; count of bases not matched to a gene: 5. Germline lookup yields CDR1 SGHRS and CDR2 YFSETQ. Source: CD4+ T cells sorted from PBMCs, taken 10 days after the yellow fever booster vaccination. The genes are TRBV5-1 and TRBJ2-7, with TRBD1 identical over 9 bases. The receptor was derived from a man aged 18 to 29 who received the YFV17D yellow fever vaccine. The CDR3 region has the DNA TGCGCCAGCAGGGCCGGGACAGGGACCTACGAGCAGTACTTC. Protein product: CASRAGTGTYEQYF.